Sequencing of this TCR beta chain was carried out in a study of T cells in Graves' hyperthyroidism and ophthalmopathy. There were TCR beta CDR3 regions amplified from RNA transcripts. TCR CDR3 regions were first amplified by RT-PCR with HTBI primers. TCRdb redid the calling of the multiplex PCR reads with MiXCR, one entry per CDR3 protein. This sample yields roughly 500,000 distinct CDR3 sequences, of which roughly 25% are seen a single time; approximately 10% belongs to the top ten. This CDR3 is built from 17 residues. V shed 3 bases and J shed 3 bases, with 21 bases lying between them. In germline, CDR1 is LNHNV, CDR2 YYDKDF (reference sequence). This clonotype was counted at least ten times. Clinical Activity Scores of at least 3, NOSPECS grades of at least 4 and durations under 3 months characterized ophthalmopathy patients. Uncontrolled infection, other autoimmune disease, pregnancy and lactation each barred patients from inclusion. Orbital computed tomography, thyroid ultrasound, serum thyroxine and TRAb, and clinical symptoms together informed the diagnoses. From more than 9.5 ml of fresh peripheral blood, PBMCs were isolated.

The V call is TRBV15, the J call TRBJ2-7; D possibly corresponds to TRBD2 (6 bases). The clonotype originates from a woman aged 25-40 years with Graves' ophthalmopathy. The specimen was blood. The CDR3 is CATSRELAPVSNYEQYF. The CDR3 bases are TGTGCCACCAGCAGGGAACTAGCTCCAGTCTCCAACTACGAGCAGTACTTC.